The 25 T cell receptor beta chains given below trace back to one sample, sequenced in a study of control samples from healthy donors and cancer patients. Libraries were prepared by immunoSEQ multiplex PCR; TCRdb keeps only in-frame clonotypes and omits some of them. The sample yields 80,000 or so clones, around nine tenths seen once. The sequenced material came from blood. These receptors were obtained from a man aged 50 or older in good health.

The rearrangement uses TRBV5-6 and TRBJ1-6, with a tentative D call TRBD1 (5 bases). This CDR3 spans 14 amino acids. Trimming removed 5 bases at V and 9 bases at J, with 15 bases between. Looked up from germline, CDR1 is SGHDT and CDR2 is YYEEEE. CDR3 residues: CASSYGGLGSPLHF. The CDR3 nucleotides read TGTGCCAGCAGTTACGGGGGTCTAGGTTCACCCCTCCACTTT.

This clone was seen once. CDR3 sequence: CASSLAYRGSQETQYF. The DNA of the CDR3 is TGTGCCAGCAGCTTGGCCTACAGGGGGTCCCAAGAGACCCAGTACTTC. The gene calls are TRBV5-8 and TRBJ2-5; 8 bases line up with TRBD1. The junction had 5 bases not matched to a gene; V was cut back by 0 bases and J by 1 base. The CDR3 has 16 residues. Germline V CDR1 and CDR2: SGHTS, YDEGEE. The entire variable domain, with the rest obtained from reference TRBV5-8 and TRBJ2-5, is as follows: EAGVTQSPTHLIKTRGQQATLRCSPISGHTSVYWYQQALGLGLQFLLWYDEGEERNRGNFPPRFSGRQFPNYSSELNVNALELEDSALYLCASSLAYRGSQETQYFGPGTRLLVL.

This rearrangement joins TRBV29-1 to TRBJ1-4; 7 bases align to TRBD1. The CDR3 contains 13 residues. V was clipped by 6 bases and J by 5 bases; unmatched bases: 6. The germline CDR1 and CDR2 sequences are SQVTM and ANQGSEA. CDR3 sequence reads: CSVLGQMNEKLFF. The CDR3 DNA follows: TGCAGCGTGTTGGGACAGATGAATGAAAAACTGTTTTTT.

The chain couples TRBV11-2 to TRBJ1-1; possible D gene TRBD1, 6 bases. V shed 1 base and J shed 3 bases, with 6 bases lying between them. Germline V lookup: CDR1 SGHAT, CDR2 FQNNGV. The CDR3 consists of 13 residues. CDR3 in DNA: TGTGCCAGCAGCTTAGGGGGGCACACTGAAGCTTTCTTT. It specifies CASSLGGHTEAFF. The full variable domain, in which reference TRBV11-2 and TRBJ1-1 provide the parts outside the CDR3, is EAGVAQSPRYKIIEKRQSVAFWCNPISGHATLYWYQQILGQGPKLLIQFQNNGVVDDSQLPKDRFSAERLKGVDSTLKIQPAKLEDSAVYLCASSLGGHTEAFFGQGTRLTVV.

This chain connects TRBV12-5 to TRBJ2-5, with D perhaps TRBD1 or TRBD2 (5 bases each). V shed 0 bases and J shed 0 bases, with 14 bases lying between them. The CDR3 is 17 amino acids. The germline V gene encodes CDR1 LGHNT and CDR2 FRNRAP. CDR3 loop: CASGLVIYGGDQETQYF. The CDR3 DNA sequence: TGTGCTAGTGGTTTGGTTATCTATGGGGGAGACCAAGAGACCCAGTACTTC.

The CDR3 DNA sequence: TGTGCCAGCAGCCTTTCCGGGGAATTCTGGAGGGAAGGGGGCTACACCTTC. Encoded protein: CASSLSGEFWREGGYTF. The rearrangement links TRBV27 to TRBJ1-2; D gene uncertain. Germline CDR1 and CDR2: MNHEY and SMNVEV (reference sequence). This CDR3 is built from 17 residues. V gave up 6 bases and J gave up 8 bases, with 28 bases separating them.

The chain recombines TRBV15 with TRBJ2-7, with 11 bases matching TRBD2. In germline, CDR1 is LNHNV, CDR2 YYDKDF (reference sequence). The J segment lost 3 bases and the V segment lost 0 bases, leaving 7 bases of the junction unmatched. The CDR3 is 17 amino acids. The CDR3 loop reads CATSRDTTSGGIYEQYF. Here the CDR3 DNA reads TGTGCCACCAGCAGAGACACTACTAGCGGGGGAATCTACGAGCAGTACTTC.

V usage is TRBV6-6 and J usage is TRBJ2-3; 12 bases align to TRBD2. Trimming cost V 3 bases and J 2 bases; bases outside gene matches: 3. The CDR3 length is 16 residues. Germline CDR1 is MNHNY and CDR2 is SVGAGI (reference sequence). CDR3 residues: CASSYSSGGATDTQYF. The CDR3 DNA follows: TGTGCCAGCAGTTATTCTAGCGGGGGGGCCACAGATACGCAGTATTTT.

The chain recombines TRBV30 with TRBJ2-2, with 9 bases lining up with TRBD1. V shed 0 bases and J 10 bases; nucleotides not matched to a gene: 15. This CDR3 has 17 amino acids. Germline V gives CDR1 GTSNPN, CDR2 SVGIG (reference sequence). In DNA, the CDR3 is TGTGCCTGGAGTGTAAGCCCGCCGGGACAGGGCCTTTTGGAGCTGTTTTTT. This translates into CAWSVSPPGQGLLELFF.

The V and J genes are TRBV2 and TRBJ2-1; no clear D. V shed 8 bases and J shed 4 bases, with 3 bases lying between them. This CDR3 spans 10 amino acids. Germline V CDR1 and CDR2: SNHLY, FYNNEI. The CDR3 nucleotides are TGTGCCAGCGGTTACAATGAGCAGTTCTTC. Translating gives CASGYNEQFF.

The V gene is TRBV7-9, the J gene TRBJ2-5; D is undetermined. The CDR3 extends over 13 amino acids. Germline V gives CDR1 SEHNR, CDR2 FQNEAQ (reference sequence). Trimming shortened V by 1 base and J by 1 base, and 4 bases separated the two germline ends. CDR3 nucleotide sequence: TGTGCCAGCAGCTTAGGACTCCAAGAGACCCAGTACTTC. Protein: CASSLGLQETQYF.

This rearrangement joins TRBV18 to TRBJ2-2; perhaps TRBD2 as D (7 bases). Trimming removed 4 bases from V and 0 bases from J, with 21 bases in between. The germline V gene has CDR1 KGHSH and CDR2 LQKENI. CDR3 length equals 19 residues. The CDR3 DNA is TGTGCCAGCTCACTGCTGGGGGGGGCGACGTTCGCGAACACCGGGGAGCTGTTTTTT. It translates to CASSLLGGATFANTGELFF.

V usage is TRBV10-2 and J usage is TRBJ1-2, with a weak D call TRBD1 (6 bases). The CDR3 runs 13 residues. CDR1 WSHSY and CDR2 SAAADI come from the germline V gene. Between the trimmed V and J ends, which lost 7 bases and 4 bases, there was a span of 13 bases. Written as DNA, the CDR3 is TGCGCCAGCACCCAGGGGCAGGGCTATGGCTACACCTTC. Encoded protein: CASTQGQGYGYTF.

The chain joins TRBV11-2 to TRBJ2-2; D remains ambiguous. V was trimmed by 4 bases and J by 4 bases, leaving 10 bases between them. CDR3 length: 14 residues. Germline CDR1 and CDR2: SGHAT and FQNNGV. The CDR3 spells CASSSTDFTGELFF. The CDR3 DNA reads TGTGCCAGCAGCTCTACAGATTTCACCGGGGAGCTGTTTTTT.

A single count supports this clone. The rearrangement links TRBV18 to TRBJ2-4; 10 positions agree with TRBD1. V shed 6 bases, J shed 3 bases, and the junction held 5 bases outside the gene matches. The germline V gene has CDR1 KGHSH and CDR2 LQKENI. CDR3 length: 15 residues. The CDR3 spells CASSRQGADKNIQYF. CDR3 in DNA: TGTGCCAGCTCCCGACAGGGGGCAGACAAAAACATTCAGTACTTC.

This chain links TRBV19 with TRBJ1-5, with no clear D. CDR1 is LNHDA, CDR2 SQIVND, per germline (reference sequence). V gave up 3 bases and J gave up 6 bases, with 6 bases separating them. This CDR3 has 12 amino acids. CDR3 amino acids: CASSIQGQPQHF. In nucleotides, the CDR3 is TGTGCCAGTAGTATTCAAGGTCAGCCCCAGCATTTT. Full variable domain (outside the CDR3, taken from reference TRBV19 and TRBJ1-5): DGGITQSPKYLFRKEGQNVTLSCEQNLNHDAMYWYRQDPGQGLRLIYYSQIVNDFQKGDIAEGYSVSREKKESFPLTVTSAQKNPTAFYLCASSIQGQPQHFGDGTRLSIL.

The chain couples TRBV7-9 to TRBJ1-4; 8 nucleotides align to TRBD1. Germline V gene data show CDR1 as SEHNR and CDR2 as FQNEAQ (reference sequence). The CDR3 loop spans 14 amino acids. With V trimmed by 4 bases and J by 7 bases, 5 bases remained unmatched. The CDR3 nucleotides read TGTGCCAGCAGCTCGGGACAGGCGATTGAAAAACTGTTTTTT. Its translation: CASSSGQAIEKLFF.

This clone has a handful of counts. Other DNA sequences in the sample encode the same CDR3. The CDR3 reads CAISAGETGNNYGYTF. In nucleotides, the CDR3 is TGTGCCATCAGTGCCGGGGAGACAGGGAATAACTATGGCTACACCTTC. This sequence joins TRBV10-3 and TRBJ1-2; 7 bases match TRBD1. Germline V gene lookup returns CDR1 ENHRY and CDR2 SYGVKD. The ends lost 4 bases at V and 1 base at J; junction bases unmatched: 9. This CDR3 has 16 amino acids.

The V call is TRBV4-2, the J call TRBJ2-3; TRBD2 is a possible D gene (6 bases). The V end was cut by 4 bases, the J end by 0 bases, with 11 bases between. Germline values: CDR1 LGHNA, CDR2 YNFKEQ. This CDR3 contains 15 residues. CDR3 sequence: CASSRGTSSTDTQYF. DNA for the CDR3: TGTGCCAGCAGCCGGGGGACTTCTAGCACAGATACGCAGTATTTT.

The chain is built from TRBV7-6 and TRBJ2-3; perhaps TRBD2 as D (5 bases). CDR3 size: 15 residues. V lost 1 base, J lost 2 bases, and 10 bases lay in between. The germline CDR1 and CDR2 sequences are SGHVS and FNYEAQ. The CDR3 is CASSLGGANTDTQYF. CDR3 sequence (DNA): TGTGCCAGCAGCTTAGGGGGAGCAAACACAGATACGCAGTATTTT.

The chain joins TRBV11-2 to TRBJ2-5, with D perhaps assigned TRBD1 or TRBD2 (6 bases each). Looked up from germline, CDR1 is SGHAT and CDR2 is FQNNGV. Trimming pared 5 bases from V and 3 bases from J, leaving 16 bases between. This CDR3 spans 15 amino acids. The CDR3: CASSTRRGREETQYF. The DNA of the CDR3 is TGTGCCAGCAGCACAAGGAGGGGGAGAGAAGAGACCCAGTACTTC. Drawing the rest from reference TRBV11-2 and TRBJ2-5, the complete variable domain is EAGVAQSPRYKIIEKRQSVAFWCNPISGHATLYWYQQILGQGPKLLIQFQNNGVVDDSQLPKDRFSAERLKGVDSTLKIQPAKLEDSAVYLCASSTRRGREETQYFGPGTRLLVL.

The chain carries TRBV30 and TRBJ1-5; D is uncertain. Germline CDR1 is GTSNPN and CDR2 is SVGIG (reference sequence). There are 14 residues in the CDR3. Trimming cost V 1 base and J 4 bases, with 11 bases left between them. CDR3 amino acids: CAWSGAVGNQPQHF. DNA for the CDR3: TGTGCCTGGAGTGGGGCAGTTGGGAATCAGCCCCAGCATTTT.

On this clone itself: One end of the junction does not line up with germline, which may come from a read error. The rearrangement links TRBV4-2 to TRBJ1-2, with D possibly TRBD1 on 5 matching bases. Germline V gives CDR1 LGHNA, CDR2 YNFKEQ. The CDR3 consists of 16 residues. The CDR3 DNA follows: TGTGCCAGCAGCGAAGATACAGGAGCAACTAACTATGGCTACACCTTC. The encoded protein is CASSEDTGATNYGYTF.

The V gene is TRBV2, the J gene TRBJ1-3, with 7 bases identical to TRBD1. Unmatched junction bases numbered 8, after V lost 10 bases and J lost 2 bases. The CDR3 runs 14 residues. Per the germline V gene, CDR1 is SNHLY and CDR2 is FYNNEI. CDR3 in DNA: TGTGCCATCACCGGGGACAGCCCTGGAAACACCATATATTTT. Translating gives CAITGDSPGNTIYF. The full variable domain, rest sourced from reference TRBV2 and TRBJ1-3, is EPEVTQTPSHQVTQMGQEVILRCVPISNHLYFYWYRQILGQKVEFLVSFYNNEISEKSEIFDDQFSVERPDGSNFTLKIRSTKLEDSAMYFCAITGDSPGNTIYFGEGSWLTVV.

This rearrangement joins TRBV7-9 to TRBJ2-5, with TRBD2 identical over 7 bases. Trimming removed 1 base from V and 2 bases from J; junction bases left unmatched: 7. Germline CDR1 reads SEHNR; CDR2 reads FQNEAQ (reference sequence). The CDR3 loop spans 16 amino acids. In DNA form, the CDR3 reads TGTGCCAGCAGCTTAGGGCCGGGGGGTTTACAAGAGACCCAGTACTTC. Protein: CASSLGPGGLQETQYF.